This entry lists 8 T cell receptor beta chains sequenced from one sample in a study of Graves' ophthalmopathy and Graves' hyperthyroidism. Amplification from RNA transcripts yielded the TCR beta CDR3 regions. HTBI primers were used in a first-round RT-PCR, which preceded a second-round multiplex PCR. One entry per CDR3 protein, called by TCRdb with MiXCR from the multiplex PCR reads. Here the sample spans about 620,000 distinct CDR3 sequences, 22% being singletons. What was sequenced was peripheral blood. The receptors stem from a woman aged 18-29 years with stable Graves' hyperthyroidism. Some clones in this sample may be carry-over from other donors' samples.

This clonotype was picked up many times. The genes are TRBV6-1 and TRBJ1-3; D perhaps matches TRBD1 (6 bases). Germline CDR1 is MNHNS and CDR2 is SASEGT. V lost 7 bases and J 4 bases, leaving 14 bases between the germline ends. The length of the CDR3 is 14 residues. The CDR3 bases are TGTGCCAGCATGGGGGCTGCTCCGGGAAACACCATATATTTT. This sequence encodes CASMGAAPGNTIYF.

The gene calls are TRBV19 and TRBJ2-7; a weak D match, TRBD1 (5 bases). CDR1 LNHDA and CDR2 SQIVND come from the germline V gene (reference sequence). The CDR3 spans 15 residues. The V gene lost 3 bases and the J gene lost 3 bases, with 15 bases spanning the gap. CDR3 DNA: TGTGCCAGTAGTATCAGTGGGGTCAGGGACTACGAGCAGTACTTC. It translates to CASSISGVRDYEQYF.

This clonotype was counted many times. J is TRBJ1-5 and V is TRBV15; D is perhaps TRBD1 (6 bases). V was pared by 0 bases and J by 1 base, with 10 bases between. This CDR3 is built from 16 residues. The germline gives CDR1 LNHNV, CDR2 YYDKDF (reference sequence). Here the CDR3 DNA reads TGTGCCACCAGCAGAGATCACAGGGTGAGCAATCAGCCCCAGCATTTT. It translates to CATSRDHRVSNQPQHF. Full variable domain (remainder filled in from reference TRBV15 and TRBJ1-5): DAMVIQNPRYQVTQFGKPVTLSCSQTLNHNVMYWYQQKSSQAPKLLFHYYDKDFNNEADTPDNFQSRRPNTSFCFLDIRSPGLGDTAMYLCATSRDHRVSNQPQHFGDGTRLSIL.

In its sample, this clonotype was seen a few times. This chain connects TRBV2 to TRBJ1-1, with unresolved D. Germline-derived CDR1 and CDR2 are SNHLY and FYNNEI. The CDR3 length is 17 residues. Trimming shortened V by 4 bases and J by 5 bases, and 23 bases separated the two germline ends. Written as DNA, the CDR3 is TGTGCCAGCAGTGCTCTCTGGACGTCTGGTCAAGCGACTGAAGCTTTCTTT. Its translation is CASSALWTSGQATEAFF.

Many counts were recorded for this clonotype. The gene calls are TRBV27 and TRBJ1-6; no firm D call. V was trimmed by 4 bases and J by 1 base, leaving 8 bases between them. The CDR3 totals 15 residues. Germline V lookup: CDR1 MNHEY, CDR2 SMNVEV (reference sequence). The CDR3 coding sequence is TGTGCCAGCAGTTCCACCAGGTCCTATAATTCACCCCTCCACTTT. Translation gives CASSSTRSYNSPLHF.

Note on this clonotype: This CDR3 fails to terminate in the conserved phenylalanine or tryptophan, so it likely reflects a read error. The V and J genes are TRBV5-6 and TRBJ2-2; TRBD2 aligns across 9 bases. Looked up from germline, CDR1 is SGHDT and CDR2 is YYEEEE. The CDR3 loop spans 19 amino acids. J was trimmed by 5 bases and V by 4 bases; bases with no gene match: 18. The CDR3 nucleotides read TGTGCCAGCAGCCATCCGAGGTTTAGCGGGAGCTCGGATACCGGGGAGCTGTTTTTG. Translated, it gives CASSHPRFSGSSDTGELFL.

This clonotype was seen repeatedly, ten times or more. This chain connects TRBV24-1 to TRBJ1-1; no definite D call. Trimming shortened V by 5 bases and J by 7 bases, and 7 bases separated the two germline ends. The CDR3 is 11 residues long. Germline V gene sequence: CDR1 KGHDR, CDR2 SFDVKD. CDR3 residues: CATSGGYEAFF. The DNA of the CDR3 is TGTGCCACCAGTGGCGGATATGAAGCTTTCTTT.

The sample holds many counts of this clonotype. The J gene is TRBJ1-1, the V gene TRBV12-3 or TRBV12-4; 8 bases line up with TRBD1. J lost 3 bases, V lost 5 bases, and 5 bases had no gene match. CDR3 length: 14 amino acids. The CDR3 is CASSGRGQDTEAFF. The CDR3 nucleotides are TGTGCCAGCAGTGGCAGGGGGCAGGACACTGAAGCTTTCTTT.